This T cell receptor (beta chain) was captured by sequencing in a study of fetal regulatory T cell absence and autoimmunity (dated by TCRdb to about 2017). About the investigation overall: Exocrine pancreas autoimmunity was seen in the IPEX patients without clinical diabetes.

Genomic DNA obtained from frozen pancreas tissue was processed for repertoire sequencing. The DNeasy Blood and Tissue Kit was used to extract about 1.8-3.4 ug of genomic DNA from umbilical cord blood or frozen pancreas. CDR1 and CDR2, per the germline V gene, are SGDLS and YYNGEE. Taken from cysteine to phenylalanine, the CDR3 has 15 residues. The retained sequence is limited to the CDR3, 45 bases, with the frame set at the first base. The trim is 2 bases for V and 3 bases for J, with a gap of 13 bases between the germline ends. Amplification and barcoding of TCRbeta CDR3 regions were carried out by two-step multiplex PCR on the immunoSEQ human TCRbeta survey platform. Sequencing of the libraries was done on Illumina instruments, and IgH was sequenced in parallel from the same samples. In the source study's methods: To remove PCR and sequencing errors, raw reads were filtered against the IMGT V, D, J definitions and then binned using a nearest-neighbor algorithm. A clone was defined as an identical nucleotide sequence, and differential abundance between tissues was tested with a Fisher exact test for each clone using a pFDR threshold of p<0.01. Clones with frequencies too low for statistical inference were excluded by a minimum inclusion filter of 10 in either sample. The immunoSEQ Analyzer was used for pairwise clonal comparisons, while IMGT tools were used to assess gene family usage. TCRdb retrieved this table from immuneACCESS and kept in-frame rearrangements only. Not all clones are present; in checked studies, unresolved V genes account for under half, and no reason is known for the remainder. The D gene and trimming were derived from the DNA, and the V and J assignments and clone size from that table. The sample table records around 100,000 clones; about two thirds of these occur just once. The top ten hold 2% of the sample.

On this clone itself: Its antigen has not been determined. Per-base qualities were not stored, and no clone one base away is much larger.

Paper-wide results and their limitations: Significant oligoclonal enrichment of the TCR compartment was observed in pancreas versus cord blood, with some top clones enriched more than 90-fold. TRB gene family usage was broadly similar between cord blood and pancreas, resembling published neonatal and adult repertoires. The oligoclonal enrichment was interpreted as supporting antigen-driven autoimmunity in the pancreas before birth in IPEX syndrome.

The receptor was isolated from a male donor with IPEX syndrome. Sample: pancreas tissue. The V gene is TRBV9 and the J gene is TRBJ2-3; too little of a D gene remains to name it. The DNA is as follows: TGTGCCAGCAGCGTCGAAGGGCGGCGGACAGATACGCAGTATTTT. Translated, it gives CASSVEGRRTDTQYF.